The T cell receptor (beta chain) described here comes from a study of blood T cell repertoires in COVID-19 (dated by TCRdb to about 2020). With regard to the full study: The collaborator samples originated in the United States, Italy and Spain and spanned the acute and convalescent phases of COVID-19. The material from the prospective study consisted of cDNA or gDNA derived from T cells, B-cell-depleted T cells, or PBMCs. Deeply sampled blood TCRbeta repertoires from subjects exposed to, actively infected with, or recovered from COVID-19 were included in the dataset. A freely available public database, intended as a resource for researchers studying the immune response to SARS-CoV-2, is where the repertoires were released. The samples were drawn from the first 160 participants of the ongoing ImmuneRACE study and from 1,254 subjects provided by 6 global collaborators. A de-identified subject ID, COVID-19 status, age in years and sex were almost always included in the sample metadata. Where HLA class I and class II types were available, the types were taken from metadata supplied by the sample provider, not from assay-based typing.

Each collaborating institution followed its own protocols to collect whole blood in K2EDTA tubes. For TCRbeta analysis, collaborators shipped samples as frozen whole blood, isolated PBMCs, or DNA extracted from either of those sample types. General conclusions and limits of the study: The amount of clinical and demographic metadata varied by source and participant and was provided uncurated.

In regard to this clone: Its antigen specificity is not known. It has no much larger one-base neighbor in the sample; base qualities were not kept.

TCRbeta CDR3 regions were amplified from genomic DNA by means of the immunoSEQ Assay, a bias-controlled multiplex PCR. The study's own analysis went as follows. Nucleated cell counts per sample were estimated from amplification of reference gene primers within the assay. To quantify the absolute abundance of each unique TCRbeta CDR3 rearrangement, sequence reads were collapsed and filtered. For each sample, productive Simpson clonality was calculated by taking the square root of Simpson's diversity index across productive rearrangements. TCRdb's version of the immuneACCESS table is confined to in-frame rearrangements and falls short of the full clone set. An unresolved V gene accounts for under half of the shortfall where checked; the remainder is of unknown origin. The V and J calls and clone size come from that table; D and trimming were worked out from the DNA. The sample table records 150,000 or so clones; roughly 79% of these occur just once. The ten biggest clones cover 22% of the sample.

The CDR3, from cysteine to phenylalanine, totals 13 residues. Only the CDR3 region is kept as DNA, spanning 39 bases read in frame from base 1. At the junction V is shortened by 1 base and J by 6 bases, with 10 bases in between. The germline V gene provides CDR1 MGHRA and CDR2 YSYEKL. This TCR was recovered from a woman of 80 years or more with acute or convalescent COVID-19. The chain joins TRBV4-1 to TRBJ2-7; the D gene assignment is ambiguous. The sequencing input was peripheral blood. The CDR3 protein sequence reads: CASSQVAGSEQYF. In nucleotides, the sequence is TGCGCCAGCAGCCAAGTTGCAGGTAGCGAGCAGTACTTC.